This T cell receptor beta chain was captured in a study of T cell changes during pregnancy in multiple sclerosis. Deletions cut 1 base from V and 3 bases from J, with 13 bases between. CDR1 LGHNA and CDR2 YNFKEQ come from the germline V gene. The CDR3 has 15 amino acids. Profiled with immunoSEQ multiplex PCR; TCRdb holds only in-frame clones, not every one. Of 75,000 to 95,000 clones in the sample, around 90% are singletons; the top ten hold over 0.7%. This clone was detected only once. This receptor was obtained from a female donor in good health, enrolled as a control in a pregnancy study. The sample consisted of peripheral blood, taken in the first trimester of pregnancy. The V gene is TRBV4-2, the J gene TRBJ2-7; D may be TRBD1 (6 bases). DNA for the CDR3: TGTGCCAGCAGCCAAGTGCAGGGGAGTGACTACGAGCAGTACTTC. The encoded protein is CASSQVQGSDYEQYF.